This T cell receptor (beta chain) originates from a study of T cell repertoires in cytomegalovirus infection. Study information: Public TCR beta signatures marked donors with CMV infection and the matching HLA.

The CDR3 runs 14 residues. Losses at the gene ends were 4 bases for V and 6 bases for J; bases not matched to a gene: 5. Germline V CDR1 and CDR2: SNHLY, FYNNEI. This clonotype came up many times. Its antigen is not known. Study findings and constraints: HLA-C-restricted CMV-specific TCR beta clonotypes prevailed in the ex vivo response. Frequencies of public TCR beta families were cumulated, and this identified carriers of CMV plus the relevant HLA.

A single record per CDR3 protein comes from TCRdb applying MiXCR to the reads. The table has about 490,000 distinct CDR3 sequences, approximately 11% seen once. The specimen sequenced was PBMCs. The sequence was obtained from a human donor in good health (CMV status not recorded). Some clones in this sample may be carry-over from other donors' samples. The chain employs TRBV2 and TRBJ2-7, with 11 bases fitting TRBD2. In DNA form, the CDR3 reads TGTGCCAGCAGTGTACTAGCGGGAGACGGCGAGCAGTACTTC. Its translation is CASSVLAGDGEQYF.